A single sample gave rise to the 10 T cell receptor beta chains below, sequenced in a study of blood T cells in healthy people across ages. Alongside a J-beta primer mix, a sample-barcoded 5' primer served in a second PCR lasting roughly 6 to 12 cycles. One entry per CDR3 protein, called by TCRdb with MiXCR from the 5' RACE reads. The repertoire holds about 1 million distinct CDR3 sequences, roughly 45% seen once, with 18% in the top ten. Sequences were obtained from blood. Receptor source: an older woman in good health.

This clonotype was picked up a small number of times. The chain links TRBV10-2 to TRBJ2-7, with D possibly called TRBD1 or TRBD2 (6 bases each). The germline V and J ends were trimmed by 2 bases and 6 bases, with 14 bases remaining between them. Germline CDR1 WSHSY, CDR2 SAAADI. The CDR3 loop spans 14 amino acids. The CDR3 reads CASSEGVQGGEQYF. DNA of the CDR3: TGCGCCAGCAGTGAGGGGGTACAGGGAGGCGAGCAGTACTTC.

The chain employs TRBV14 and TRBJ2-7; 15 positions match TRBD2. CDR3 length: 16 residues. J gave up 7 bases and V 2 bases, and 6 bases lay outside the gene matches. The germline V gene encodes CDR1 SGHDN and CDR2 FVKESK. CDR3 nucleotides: TGTGCCAGCAGCCAAAAGGGACTAGCGGGAGGATGGGAGCAGTACTTC. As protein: CASSQKGLAGGWEQYF.

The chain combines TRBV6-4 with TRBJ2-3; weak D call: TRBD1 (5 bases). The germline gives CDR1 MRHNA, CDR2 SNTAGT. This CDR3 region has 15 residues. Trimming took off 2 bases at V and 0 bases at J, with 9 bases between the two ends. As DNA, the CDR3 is TGTGCCAGCAGTGACGGGGCAGGTAGCACAGATACGCAGTATTTT. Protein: CASSDGAGSTDTQYF.

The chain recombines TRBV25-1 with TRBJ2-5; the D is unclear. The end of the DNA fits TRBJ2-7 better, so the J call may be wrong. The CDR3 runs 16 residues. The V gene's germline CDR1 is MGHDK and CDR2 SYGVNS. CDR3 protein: CASSESSASKRYEQYF. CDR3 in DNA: TGTGCCAGCAGTGAATCGTCGGCTTCAAAACGTTACGAGCAGTACTTC.

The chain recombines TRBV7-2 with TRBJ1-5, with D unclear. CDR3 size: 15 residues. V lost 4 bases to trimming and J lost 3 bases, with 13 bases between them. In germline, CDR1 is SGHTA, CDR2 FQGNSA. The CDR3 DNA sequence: TGTGCCAGCAGCTCTGAGACGGGAAACAATCAGCCCCAGCATTTT. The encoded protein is CASSSETGNNQPQHF.

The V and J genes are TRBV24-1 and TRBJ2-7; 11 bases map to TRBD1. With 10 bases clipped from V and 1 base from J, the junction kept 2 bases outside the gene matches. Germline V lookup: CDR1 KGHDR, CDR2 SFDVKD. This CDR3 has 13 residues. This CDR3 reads CATGQGESYEQYF. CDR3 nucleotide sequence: TGTGCCACGGGACAGGGGGAGTCCTACGAGCAGTACTTC.

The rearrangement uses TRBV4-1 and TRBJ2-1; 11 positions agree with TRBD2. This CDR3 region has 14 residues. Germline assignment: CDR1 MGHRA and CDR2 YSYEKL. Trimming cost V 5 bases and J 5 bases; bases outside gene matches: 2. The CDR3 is CASSRLAGNNEQFF. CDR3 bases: TGCGCCAGCAGCAGACTAGCGGGAAACAATGAGCAGTTCTTC.

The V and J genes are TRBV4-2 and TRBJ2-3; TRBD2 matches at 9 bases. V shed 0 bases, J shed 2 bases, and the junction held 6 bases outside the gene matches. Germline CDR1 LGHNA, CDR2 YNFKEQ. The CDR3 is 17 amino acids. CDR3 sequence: CASSQDRLAGNTDTQYF. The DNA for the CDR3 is TGTGCCAGCAGCCAAGATCGCCTAGCGGGGAACACAGATACGCAGTATTTT.

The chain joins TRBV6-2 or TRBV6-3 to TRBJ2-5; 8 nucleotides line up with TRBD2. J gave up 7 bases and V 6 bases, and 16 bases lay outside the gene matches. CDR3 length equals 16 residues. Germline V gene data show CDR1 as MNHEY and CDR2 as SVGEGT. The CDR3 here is CASSRLAKGSLGTQYF. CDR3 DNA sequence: TGTGCCAGCAGCAGACTAGCGAAAGGTTCGTTGGGGACCCAGTACTTC.

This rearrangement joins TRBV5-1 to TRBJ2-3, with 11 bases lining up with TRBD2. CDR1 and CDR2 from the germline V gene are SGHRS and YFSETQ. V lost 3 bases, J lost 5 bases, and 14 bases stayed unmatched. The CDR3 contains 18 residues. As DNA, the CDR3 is TGCGCCAGCAGCTCCGGGATCCCACTAGCGGGAGATCTAGATACGCAGTATTTT. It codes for CASSSGIPLAGDLDTQYF.